This paragraph reports one T cell receptor (beta chain). The sample comes from a study of OX40 agonist ivuxolimab in advanced cancers. The germline gives CDR1 MNHEY, CDR2 SVGAGI. Losses at the gene ends were 5 bases for V and 3 bases for J; bases not matched to a gene: 3. CDR3 length: 15 residues. TCRdb's copy holds only in-frame clones and misses some; the assay was immunoSEQ multiplex PCR. The sample includes about 90,000 clones, around 90% of them seen just once. V gene TRBV6-5 combines with J gene TRBJ2-3; TRBD1 matches at 12 bases. This receptor was obtained from an adult with an advanced solid tumor such as melanoma, head and neck, liver or kidney cancer. Sequenced here: CD4+ or CD8+ T cells sorted from blood, sampled in a trial of the OX40 agonist ivuxolimab. For the CDR3, the DNA is TGTGCCAGCAGTGGGGGACAGGGGGCAACAGATACGCAGTATTTT. This sequence encodes CASSGGQGATDTQYF.